The 22 T cell receptor beta chains below come from one sample, sequenced in a study of cytomegalovirus exposure and HLA in healthy donors. Some clones are missing from TCRdb's copy, which holds only in-frame ones; the method was immunoSEQ multiplex PCR. This sample has 200,000 to 250,000 clones; less than 85% occur once, and the top ten carry roughly 5.7%. What was sequenced was PBMCs. Source of these receptors: a woman aged 18-29 years in good health and CMV-seronegative.

This clone occurred once. CDR3 nucleotide sequence: TGTGCCAGCAGCGTCACAGGGGGCTCTGAAGCTTTCTTT. This encodes CASSVTGGSEAFF. The V call is TRBV9, the J call TRBJ1-1; 9 bases are a match to TRBD1. The CDR3 runs 13 residues. Germline assignment: CDR1 SGDLS and CDR2 YYNGEE. The trim removed 2 bases at V and 6 bases at J, leaving 2 bases unmatched.

The rearrangement joins TRBV10-1 to TRBJ2-3; D may be TRBD1 (6 bases). This CDR3 contains 16 residues. The germline V and J ends were trimmed by 0 bases and 2 bases, with 12 bases remaining between them. Germline assignment: CDR1 WNHNN and CDR2 SYGVQD (reference sequence). The CDR3 DNA sequence: TGCGCCAGCAGTGAGTCGGGGACAAGGTTCACAGATACGCAGTATTTT. Amino acids: CASSESGTRFTDTQYF.

The chain uses TRBV5-1 and TRBJ2-3; 8 positions agree with TRBD2. Trimming took 4 bases from V and 5 from J; bases not matched to a gene: 6. Germline CDR1 and CDR2: SGHRS and YFSETQ. This CDR3 is 14 amino acids long. CDR3 nucleotides: TGCGCCAGCAGCGAGGCGGGGGGCCGAGATACGCAGTATTTT. It specifies CASSEAGGRDTQYF.

The rearrangement links TRBV30 to TRBJ2-3; no firm D call. Trimming left V 3 bases short and J 6 bases short, with 10 bases between. Germline V gene lookup returns CDR1 GTSNPN and CDR2 SVGIG (reference sequence). This CDR3 is 12 amino acids long. The CDR3 is CAWSPLRDTQYF. The DNA for the CDR3 is TGTGCCTGGAGCCCCCTGAGGGATACGCAGTATTTT.

Of note for this clone: The junction does not match germline at one end; this may be a read error. The chain couples TRBV27 to TRBJ1-2; maybe TRBD1 (6 bases). There are 15 residues in the CDR3. Germline lookup yields CDR1 MNHEY and CDR2 SMNVEV (reference sequence). The CDR3 coding sequence is TGTGCCAGCAGATTATTCGGGGGGCGAGGGTACGGCTACACCTTC. This sequence encodes CASRLFGGRGYGYTF.

The chain recombines TRBV19 with TRBJ1-3; D gene ambiguous. The V and J ends lost 6 bases and 4 bases respectively, with 10 bases between them. This CDR3 is built from 13 residues. From germline, CDR1 is LNHDA and CDR2 SQIVND (reference sequence). CDR3 sequence: CASSGSFGNTIYF. The CDR3 DNA sequence: TGTGCCAGTAGCGGGTCGTTCGGAAACACCATATATTTT. The variable domain in full, with the rest retrieved from reference TRBV19 and TRBJ1-3, is DGGITQSPKYLFRKEGQNVTLSCEQNLNHDAMYWYRQDPGQGLRLIYYSQIVNDFQKGDIAEGYSVSREKKESFPLTVTSAQKNPTAFYLCASSGSFGNTIYFGEGSWLTVV.

The chain recombines TRBV12-2 with TRBJ2-7; the D segment call TRBD2 is taken from the table without a DNA check. TRBV12-2 is a pseudogene. The CDR3 is 16 amino acids. CDR3 nucleotides: TGTGCAAGTCGCTTATGCCGACTAGCGGGATCCTACGAGCAGTACTTC. Translating it yields CASRLCRLAGSYEQYF.

The chain carries TRBV11-2 and TRBJ2-2, with 8 bases identical to TRBD1. V trimming: 3 bases; J trimming: 4 bases; junction bases outside the gene matches: 10. The CDR3 sequence is 17 residues long. CDR1 SGHAT and CDR2 FQNNGV come from the germline V gene. DNA of the CDR3: TGTGCCAGCAGCTTGAATCAGGGGGCGGCGGGCACCGGGGAGCTGTTTTTT. Translated, it gives CASSLNQGAAGTGELFF. The full variable domain, with the rest looked up from reference TRBV11-2 and TRBJ2-2, is EAGVAQSPRYKIIEKRQSVAFWCNPISGHATLYWYQQILGQGPKLLIQFQNNGVVDDSQLPKDRFSAERLKGVDSTLKIQPAKLEDSAVYLCASSLNQGAAGTGELFFGEGSRLTVL.

In its sample, this clone was seen once. The chain recombines TRBV6-1 with TRBJ2-6; 7 nucleotides line up with TRBD1. This CDR3 is 15 amino acids long. V dropped 8 bases and J dropped 0; count of bases not matched to a gene: 4. From germline, CDR1 is MNHNS and CDR2 SASEGT. The CDR3 spells CASRGGHSGANVLTF. In DNA form, the CDR3 reads TGTGCCAGCCGAGGGGGCCACTCTGGGGCCAACGTCCTGACTTTC.

The rearrangement joins TRBV5-1 to TRBJ1-1, with D possibly being TRBD1 (5 bases). The CDR3 sequence is 14 residues long. The germline V gene encodes CDR1 SGHRS and CDR2 YFSETQ. Trimming took off 3 bases at V and 1 base at J, with 10 bases between the two ends. CDR3 loop: CASSWGTGNTEAFF. DNA for the CDR3: TGCGCCAGCAGCTGGGGGACGGGGAACACTGAAGCTTTCTTT.

V usage is TRBV2 and J usage is TRBJ2-1; D not certain. From germline, CDR1 is SNHLY and CDR2 FYNNEI. The CDR3 is 16 amino acids. V was trimmed by 3 bases and J by 6 bases, leaving 18 bases between them. The CDR3 region is CASSEFGVGWLNEQFF. CDR3 nucleotides: TGTGCCAGCAGTGAGTTTGGGGTGGGTTGGCTCAATGAGCAGTTCTTC. The variable domain in full, completed from reference TRBV2 and TRBJ2-1, reads EPEVTQTPSHQVTQMGQEVILRCVPISNHLYFYWYRQILGQKVEFLVSFYNNEISEKSEIFDDQFSVERPDGSNFTLKIRSTKLEDSAMYFCASSEFGVGWLNEQFFGPGTRLTVL.

The chain links TRBV2 to TRBJ2-3; D is unclear. From germline, CDR1 is SNHLY and CDR2 FYNNEI. V was pared by 6 bases and J by 2 bases, with 3 bases between. CDR3 length equals 11 residues. This CDR3 reads CASRSTDTQYF. CDR3 nucleotide sequence: TGTGCCAGCAGGTCCACAGATACGCAGTATTTT.

The chain couples TRBV6-6 to TRBJ2-7; 8 bases are a match to TRBD1. After removal of 4 bases from V and 1 base from J, the junction contained 3 bases not matched to a gene. This CDR3 spans 14 amino acids. CDR1 is MNHNY and CDR2 is SVGAGI in the germline V gene (reference sequence). The chain's CDR3 is CASSSGGRSYEQYF. The CDR3 nucleotides are TGTGCCAGCAGTTCAGGGGGCCGGTCCTACGAGCAGTACTTC.

This sequence joins TRBV5-1 and TRBJ2-1; tentatively, D is TRBD2 (6 bases). CDR3 length: 14 amino acids. Germline V CDR1 and CDR2: SGHRS, YFSETQ. Trimming removed 4 bases at V and 6 bases at J, with 14 bases between. The CDR3 loop is CASSRTTSINEQFF. CDR3 DNA sequence: TGCGCCAGCAGCCGGACGACTAGTATCAATGAGCAGTTCTTC.

The chain has TRBV4-2 and TRBJ2-1; D is perhaps TRBD2 (6 bases). The CDR3 consists of 16 residues. The germline V and J ends were trimmed by 0 bases and 3 bases, with 12 bases remaining between them. Germline-derived CDR1 and CDR2 are LGHNA and YNFKEQ. The CDR3 sequence is CASSQDYPSVYNEQFF. Written as DNA, the CDR3 is TGTGCCAGCAGCCAAGATTATCCTAGCGTCTACAATGAGCAGTTCTTC.

CDR3 sequence (DNA): TGTGCCTGGAGTAGAGGTATTAGCGGGGACCAAGAGACCCAGTACTTC. It specifies CAWSRGISGDQETQYF. This chain links TRBV30 with TRBJ2-5, with TRBD2 matching over 8 bases. This CDR3 is 16 amino acids long. CDR1 is GTSNPN and CDR2 is SVGIG in the germline V gene (reference sequence). V was pared by 2 bases and J by 0 bases, with 8 bases of the junction left unmatched.

J is TRBJ1-4 and V is TRBV9; 10 nucleotides line up with TRBD1. Germline V lookup: CDR1 SGDLS, CDR2 YYNGEE. V lost 4 bases, J lost 6 bases, and 6 bases stayed unmatched. The CDR3 runs to 15 residues. The CDR3: CASSPRQGAYEKLFF. Written as DNA, the CDR3 is TGTGCCAGCAGCCCCCGACAGGGGGCTTATGAAAAACTGTTTTTT.

Here the CDR3 reads CASSETGGLNTEAFF. The CDR3 DNA reads as TGTGCCAGCAGCGAGACCGGGGGGTTGAACACTGAAGCTTTCTTT. The chain recombines TRBV9 with TRBJ1-1, with a weak D call TRBD1 (5 bases). The germline V and J ends were trimmed by 3 bases and 0 bases, with 12 bases remaining between them. The CDR3 consists of 15 residues. The germline V gene has CDR1 SGDLS and CDR2 YYNGEE.

The V call is TRBV11-3, the J call TRBJ2-1; 8 bases line up with TRBD2. After removal of 0 bases from V and 6 bases from J, the junction contained 7 bases not matched to a gene. This CDR3 region has 16 residues. The germline gives CDR1 SGHNT, CDR2 YENEEA. CDR3 loop: CASSLEGLGLANEQFF. The CDR3 DNA follows: TGTGCCAGCAGCTTAGAGGGACTAGGGTTGGCCAATGAGCAGTTCTTC.

This clone was seen a handful of times. The V and J genes are TRBV19 and TRBJ2-4, with 9 bases that match TRBD2. The CDR3 spans 18 residues. Germline V gene data show CDR1 as LNHDA and CDR2 as SQIVND (reference sequence). V gave up 5 bases and J gave up 2 bases; unmatched junction bases: 13. CDR3 nucleotide sequence: TGTGCCAGTAGTTTACTGGCCGGGACTAGCTCTCCCAAAAACATTCAGTACTTC. Its translation is CASSLLAGTSSPKNIQYF.

The chain uses TRBV29-1 and TRBJ2-3, with 8 bases matching TRBD1. Looked up from germline, CDR1 is SQVTM and CDR2 is ANQGSEA. V lost 2 bases and J lost 4; bases outside the gene matches: 5. This CDR3 comprises 14 residues. The CDR3 DNA reads as TGCAGCGTTGAACGGACAGGGATCGCAGATACGCAGTATTTT. Protein sequence: CSVERTGIADTQYF.

J is TRBJ1-2 and V is TRBV7-9; possible D gene TRBD1, 5 bases. The CDR3 is made up of 14 amino acids. Germline V CDR1 and CDR2: SEHNR, FQNEAQ (reference sequence). V lost 5 bases, J lost 4 bases, and 14 bases lay in between. CDR3 amino acids: CASSVMGQGYGYTF. In nucleotides, the CDR3 is TGTGCCAGCAGCGTTATGGGGCAAGGCTATGGCTACACCTTC.